This TCR beta chain was sequenced for a study of cytomegalovirus exposure and HLA in healthy donors. Study-wide background: The study placed 80% to 90% of its 350 to 400 genotyped donors in the Caucasian-associated ancestry cluster. General study results and limits: The study labeled 170 or so TCR beta chains cytomegalovirus-associated.

This clone came up a few times. Antigen: not known. PCR amplification relied on 60 Vbeta primers (plus 13 Jbeta primers). TCRdb's table, derived via immunoSEQ multiplex PCR, lists solely in-frame clones and lacks some. The table records around 150,000 clones, about four fifths of them present only once. The sequence was obtained from a human donor in good health. Sequenced input: PBMCs.

The CDR3 bases are TGTGCCAGCAGTTCAACCCCCAAAGCGGGAGGGTTCTCCTACGAGCAGTACTTC. This codes for CASSSTPKAGGFSYEQYF. This chain connects TRBV27 to TRBJ2-7, with 10 bases fitting TRBD2. The germline V gene encodes CDR1 MNHEY and CDR2 SMNVEV (reference sequence). CDR3 length equals 18 residues. With V trimmed by 4 bases and J by 0 bases, 12 bases remained unmatched.